Listed here is a single TCR beta chain. The data stem from a study of T cells after somatic rescue of genetic block. Assay used: immunoSEQ multiplex PCR; TCRdb lists only in-frame clones, some missing. Of about 63,000 clones in the sample, 92% were seen once. This clonotype originated in a man in his forties. The specimen was peripheral blood mononuclear cells (PBMCs).

CDR3 nucleotides: TGCGCCAGCAGCTTGTCTGTGGTAGGCAATGAGCAGTTCTTC. Protein product: CASSLSVVGNEQFF. The rearrangement joins TRBV5-1 to TRBJ2-1; D gene uncertain. Germline lookup yields CDR1 SGHRS and CDR2 YFSETQ. The CDR3 has 14 amino acids. Trimming took 1 base from V and 6 from J, leaving 11 bases between them.